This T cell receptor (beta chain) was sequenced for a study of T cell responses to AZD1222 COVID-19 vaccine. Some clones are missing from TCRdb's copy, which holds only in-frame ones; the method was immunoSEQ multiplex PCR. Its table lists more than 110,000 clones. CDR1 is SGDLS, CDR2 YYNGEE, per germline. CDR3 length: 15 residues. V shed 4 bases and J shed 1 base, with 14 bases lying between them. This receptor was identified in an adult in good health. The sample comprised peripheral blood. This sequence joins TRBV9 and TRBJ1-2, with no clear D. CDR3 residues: CASSLSGRLNYGYTF. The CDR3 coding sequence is TGTGCCAGCAGCCTTAGCGGCAGACTTAACTATGGCTACACCTTC.